Each of the 32 T cell receptor beta chains below was sequenced from the same sample in a study of shared clonotypes between healthy human individuals. The data were produced by immunoSEQ multiplex PCR, yet TCRdb's version contains in-frame clones alone and is incomplete. The sample yields about 1 million clones, about 75% seen once. Sequenced sample: memory CD4+ T cells sorted from blood. Subset specified: CD45RA-negative fraction. These receptors all come from a man younger than 35 in good health.

The rearrangement joins TRBV21-1 to TRBJ2-1; TRBD2 reflects the table's D call only, with no check against the DNA. TRBV21-1 is an annotated pseudogene. The CDR3 runs to 15 residues. The DNA for the CDR3 is TGTGCCAGCAGCAAGTTCGCTAGCGGTGGGCATGAGCAGTTCTTC. This encodes CASSKFASGGHEQFF.

A single count supports this clone. The CDR3 here is CASSSSVAKNIQYF. For the CDR3, the DNA is TGTGCCAGCAGCTCCTCGGTAGCCAAAAACATTCAGTACTTC. The chain couples TRBV7-2 to TRBJ2-4; D unresolved. The V gene's germline CDR1 is SGHTA and CDR2 FQGNSA. The CDR3 runs to 14 residues. V shed 4 bases and J shed 0 bases, with 7 bases lying between them.

The genes are TRBV15 and TRBJ2-7, with TRBD1 identical over 9 bases. The length of the CDR3 is 14 residues. Germline V CDR1 and CDR2: LNHNV, YYDKDF (reference sequence). Trimming took 4 bases from V and 0 from J; bases not matched to a gene: 1. CDR3 in amino acids: CATSKGQGSYEQYF. Written as DNA, the CDR3 is TGTGCCACCAGCAAGGGACAGGGCTCCTACGAGCAGTACTTC. Complete variable domain (other parts from reference TRBV15 and TRBJ2-7): DAMVIQNPRYQVTQFGKPVTLSCSQTLNHNVMYWYQQKSSQAPKLLFHYYDKDFNNEADTPDNFQSRRPNTSFCFLDIRSPGLGDTAMYLCATSKGQGSYEQYFGPGTRLTVT.

This clone has just a few counts. The CDR3 coding sequence is TGTGCCAGCAGCATCGGGGGGGCGACCACTGAAGCTTTCTTT. This sequence encodes CASSIGGATTEAFF. The chain is built from TRBV27 and TRBJ1-1; D is perhaps TRBD1 (6 bases). The germline CDR1 and CDR2 sequences are MNHEY and SMNVEV (reference sequence). This CDR3 region has 14 residues. The V gene lost 6 bases and the J gene lost 4 bases, with 15 bases spanning the gap.

The chain joins TRBV5-1 to TRBJ2-7, with D tentatively TRBD1 or TRBD2 (5 bases each). The germline CDR1 and CDR2 sequences are SGHRS and YFSETQ. The CDR3 totals 15 residues. Trimming cost V 0 bases and J 2 bases, with 12 bases left between them. CDR3 coding DNA: TGCGCCAGCAGCTTGGGGGACCACATTACCTACGAGCAGTACTTC. It yields the protein CASSLGDHITYEQYF.

In the case of this clone: One end of the junction varies from germline; a read error may be responsible. Other nucleotide sequences from this sample produce the same CDR3. The chain combines TRBV14 with TRBJ2-5, with TRBD1 identical over 7 bases. CDR1 is SGHDN, CDR2 FVKESK, per germline. There are 15 residues in the CDR3. Here the CDR3 reads CASSQGGGYQETQYF. CDR3 nucleotide sequence: TGTGCCAGCAGTCAAGGGGGCGGATACCAAGAGACCCAGTACTTC.

The chain has TRBV4-1 and TRBJ1-5; a possible D gene is TRBD1 (6 bases). This CDR3 has 18 residues. Germline V lookup: CDR1 MGHRA, CDR2 YSYEKL. The ends were cut back, 5 bases at V and 3 bases at J, with 23 bases in the middle. The CDR3 bases are TGCGCCAGCAGCTCGGGCATGGGGGCCATTTGGGCCAATCAGCCCCAGCATTTT. This encodes CASSSGMGAIWANQPQHF.

On this clone itself: Additional DNA sequences in this sample encode the identical CDR3. The rearrangement joins TRBV29-1 to TRBJ2-5, with D uncertain. Trimming pared 4 bases from V and 2 bases from J, leaving 8 bases between. Looked up from germline, CDR1 is SQVTM and CDR2 is ANQGSEA. CDR3 size: 12 residues. The DNA for the CDR3 is TGCAGCGTTGGGCAGTTTCAAGAGACCCAGTACTTC. Encoded protein: CSVGQFQETQYF.

This chain connects TRBV19 to TRBJ1-1; D gene uncertain. The CDR3 runs 12 residues. Trimming took off 9 bases at V and 6 bases at J, with 14 bases between the two ends. In germline, CDR1 is LNHDA, CDR2 SQIVND (reference sequence). CDR3 in amino acids: CASRPPRAEAFF. CDR3 nucleotide sequence: TGTGCCAGCAGACCACCTCGTGCTGAAGCTTTCTTT.

The chain recombines TRBV5-4 with TRBJ2-5, with 7 positions matching TRBD2. The CDR3 length is 16 residues. The V segment lost 3 bases and the J segment 3 bases; nucleotides outside the gene matches: 11. The germline V gene encodes CDR1 SGHNT and CDR2 YYREEE (reference sequence). The CDR3 DNA is TGTGCCAGCAGCTCCCGCGGGAGCGGGAAAGAAGAGACCCAGTACTTC. Translating gives CASSSRGSGKEETQYF.

The chain has TRBV7-2 and TRBJ2-2; D not certain. This CDR3 has 15 amino acids. Per the germline V gene, CDR1 is SGHTA and CDR2 is FQGNSA. Trimming removed 1 base at V and 5 bases at J, with 11 bases between. The CDR3 DNA reads as TGTGCCAGCAGCTTAGTAGTGTACCTAACCGGGGAGCTGTTTTTT. This sequence encodes CASSLVVYLTGELFF.

This chain links TRBV7-8 with TRBJ2-3; D is possibly TRBD2 (6 bases). V was trimmed by 1 base and J by 9 bases, leaving 20 bases between them. The CDR3 contains 16 residues. Germline lookup yields CDR1 SGHVS and CDR2 FQNEAQ. CDR3 residues: CASSLVNGRMGETQYF. The CDR3 nucleotides are TGTGCCAGCAGCTTAGTCAACGGGAGAATGGGGGAAACGCAGTATTTT.

The chain recombines TRBV5-1 with TRBJ1-1; 12 bases line up with TRBD1. V lost 3 bases to trimming and J lost 1 base; unmatched junction nucleotides: 1. CDR3 length: 15 amino acids. Germline CDR1 reads SGHRS; CDR2 reads YFSETQ. CDR3 bases: TGCGCCAGCAGCTGGGGACAGGGGGCGAACACTGAAGCTTTCTTT. It translates to CASSWGQGANTEAFF. Based on the CDR3 plus reference TRBV5-1 and TRBJ1-1, the full variable domain is KAGVTQTPRYLIKTRGQQVTLSCSPISGHRSVSWYQQTPGQGLQFLFEYFSETQRNKGNFPGRFSGRQFSNSRSEMNVSTLELGDSALYLCASSWGQGANTEAFFGQGTRLTVV.

V is TRBV7-2 and J is TRBJ1-6; D unclear. Trimming took off 1 base at V and 7 bases at J, with 11 bases between the two ends. Germline loops: CDR1 SGHTA, CDR2 FQGNSA. The CDR3 covers 15 residues. The CDR3 is CASSLEGSRNSPLHF. The CDR3 nucleotides are TGTGCCAGCAGCTTAGAAGGCAGTAGGAATTCACCCCTCCACTTT. Full variable domain (missing parts from reference TRBV7-2 and TRBJ1-6): GAGVSQSPSNKVTEKGKDVELRCDPISGHTALYWYRQSLGQGLEFLIYFQGNSAPDKSGLPSDRFSAERTGGSVSTLTIQRTQQEDSAVYLCASSLEGSRNSPLHFGNGTRLTVT.

The V and J genes are TRBV7-9 and TRBJ2-5; D is undetermined. The CDR3 totals 15 residues. The V end lost 5 bases, the J end lost 3 bases, and 16 bases lay between the germline ends. From germline, CDR1 is SEHNR and CDR2 FQNEAQ (reference sequence). CDR3 coding DNA: TGTGCCAGCAGCCCCGGCTGGGGTGCGAAAGAGACCCAGTACTTC. Translation: CASSPGWGAKETQYF.

This clone was seen a few times. The genes are TRBV28 and TRBJ2-7; D gene unclear. This CDR3 is 12 amino acids long. Germline V gives CDR1 MDHEN, CDR2 SYDVKM. Trimming removed 2 bases at V and 6 bases at J, with 8 bases between. The CDR3 is CASSLDMAEQYF. In nucleotides, the CDR3 is TGTGCCAGCAGTTTAGACATGGCCGAGCAGTACTTC. Based on the CDR3 plus reference TRBV28 and TRBJ2-7, the full variable domain is DVKVTQSSRYLVKRTGEKVFLECVQDMDHENMFWYRQDPGLGLRLIYFSYDVKMKEKGDIPEGYSVSREKKERFSLILESASTNQTSMYLCASSLDMAEQYFGPGTRLTVT.

The chain combines TRBV7-2 with TRBJ1-4; D is uncertain. The V and J ends lost 2 bases and 0 bases respectively, with 7 bases between them. Germline assignment: CDR1 SGHTA and CDR2 FQGNSA. This CDR3 contains 15 residues. CDR3 protein: CASSLQAATNEKLFF. DNA of the CDR3: TGTGCCAGCAGCTTACAGGCGGCAACTAATGAAAAACTGTTTTTT.

On this clone itself: One junction end disagrees with the germline gene, perhaps due to a read error. V usage is TRBV19 and J usage is TRBJ1-3; D uncertain. CDR1 is LNHDA and CDR2 is SQIVND in the germline V gene (reference sequence). This CDR3 spans 9 amino acids. The CDR3 loop reads CASSSGVGF. In DNA form, the CDR3 reads TGTGCCAGTAGTTCGGGAGTGGGTTTT.

The chain is built from TRBV27 and TRBJ1-2; D uncertain. V dropped 4 bases and J dropped 0 bases, with 12 bases sitting between them. Germline V gene data show CDR1 as MNHEY and CDR2 as SMNVEV (reference sequence). This CDR3 contains 15 residues. DNA of the CDR3: TGTGCCAGCAGTTCAAATGACCCTGCTAACTATGGCTACACCTTC. Translated, it gives CASSSNDPANYGYTF.

CDR3 DNA sequence: TGTGCCAGCAGACCGAACAGGGGGGATGGCTACACCTTC. Translation: CASRPNRGDGYTF. V is TRBV7-2 and J is TRBJ1-2, with TRBD1 identical over 8 bases. After removal of 6 bases from V and 6 bases from J, the junction contained 6 bases not matched to a gene. Germline values: CDR1 SGHTA, CDR2 FQGNSA. This CDR3 spans 13 amino acids.

The V and J genes are TRBV7-2 and TRBJ2-3, with 14 bases matching TRBD2. This CDR3 is built from 17 residues. The ends lost 1 base at V and 4 bases at J; junction bases unmatched: 4. Germline V gene sequence: CDR1 SGHTA, CDR2 FQGNSA. The chain's CDR3 is CASSLVGLAGVADTQYF. The DNA for the CDR3 is TGTGCCAGCAGCTTAGTGGGACTAGCGGGAGTAGCAGATACGCAGTATTTT.

As concerns this clone: Given a much more abundant clone one base away, this may be a read error. The sample carries other DNA sequences with the same CDR3. The V call is TRBV20-1, the J call TRBJ2-5; D unresolved. Germline V gene data show CDR1 as DFQATT and CDR2 as SNEGSKA (reference sequence). The CDR3 consists of 11 residues. Deletions cut 5 bases from V and 4 bases from J, with 8 bases between. The CDR3 DNA reads as TGCAGTGCTTGGTCGGGAGAGACCCAGTACTTC. It specifies CSAWSGETQYF.

The chain combines TRBV27 with TRBJ1-6, with 7 nucleotides matching TRBD1. Germline-derived CDR1 and CDR2 are MNHEY and SMNVEV (reference sequence). The CDR3 is 15 amino acids. V gave up 6 bases and J gave up 5 bases; unmatched junction bases: 7. The CDR3: CASSPDRVHNSPLHF. CDR3 DNA sequence: TGTGCCAGCAGCCCCGACAGGGTCCATAATTCACCCCTCCACTTT.

CDR3 amino acids: CASSLDRARGELFF. The CDR3 nucleotides are TGTGCCAGCAGCTTAGACAGGGCGAGGGGGGAGCTGTTTTTT. The rearrangement joins TRBV11-2 to TRBJ2-2; a possible D gene is TRBD1 (5 bases). CDR1 and CDR2 from the germline V gene are SGHAT and FQNNGV. This CDR3 contains 14 residues. The V end lost 0 bases, the J end lost 8 bases, and 10 bases lay between the germline ends.

This chain uses TRBV2 with TRBJ2-1, with TRBD1 matching over 7 bases. Germline assignment: CDR1 SNHLY and CDR2 FYNNEI. The CDR3 is 13 amino acids. V gave up 6 bases and J gave up 4 bases; unmatched junction bases: 3. The CDR3 sequence: CASRGTVYNEQFF. The CDR3 coding sequence is TGTGCCAGCAGAGGGACAGTTTACAATGAGCAGTTCTTC.

The chain links TRBV29-1 to TRBJ2-5, with D possibly being TRBD2 (6 bases). Germline CDR1 is SQVTM and CDR2 is ANQGSEA. The CDR3 sequence is 14 residues long. V lost 5 bases to trimming and J lost 5 bases, with 18 bases between them. The CDR3 here is CSVYVEGKGETQYF. In DNA form, the CDR3 reads TGCAGCGTTTACGTGGAGGGAAAGGGGGAGACCCAGTACTTC. Using reference TRBV29-1 and TRBJ2-5 for the parts outside the CDR3, the full variable domain is SAVISQKPSRDICQRGTSLTIQCQVDSQVTMMFWYRQQPGQSLTLIATANQGSEATYESGFVIDKFPISRPNLTFSTLTVSNMSPEDSSIYLCSVYVEGKGETQYFGPGTRLLVL.

The CDR3 bases are TGTGCCAGCAGTTACTCGGGACAGGCGGCGCAGTACTTC. Translating gives CASSYSGQAAQYF. V gene TRBV6-6 combines with J gene TRBJ2-7; the match to TRBD1 covers 8 bases. CDR1 is MNHNY, CDR2 SVGAGI, per germline (reference sequence). J lost 9 bases, V lost 0 bases, and 4 bases had no gene match. The CDR3 totals 13 residues.

This clone was observed a single time. The chain joins TRBV12-5 to TRBJ2-7; D gene unclear. The CDR3 contains 13 residues. CDR1 LGHNT and CDR2 FRNRAP come from the germline V gene. V lost 1 base and J 6 bases, leaving 10 bases between the germline ends. The CDR3 loop reads CASGLEEFSEQYF. The DNA for the CDR3 is TGTGCTAGTGGTTTGGAGGAGTTTAGCGAGCAGTACTTC.

This clone was recorded at least ten times. The chain uses TRBV4-1 and TRBJ1-1; D not resolved. V gave up 4 bases and J gave up 4 bases, with 10 bases separating them. Germline V CDR1 and CDR2: MGHRA, YSYEKL. The CDR3 loop spans 13 amino acids. The CDR3 nucleotides read TGCGCCAGCAGCCCCCTTGGATTCACTGAAGCTTTCTTT. It specifies CASSPLGFTEAFF.

The chain joins TRBV12-5 to TRBJ1-1; perhaps TRBD1 as D (5 bases). V lost 0 bases and J 5 bases, leaving 28 bases between the germline ends. Per germline, CDR1 LGHNT and CDR2 FRNRAP. This CDR3 comprises 20 residues. CDR3 residues: CASGLVVNRQTVGEGTEAFF. The DNA of the CDR3 is TGTGCTAGTGGTTTGGTTGTAAACAGGCAAACTGTGGGGGAGGGAACTGAAGCTTTCTTT. Combining the CDR3 with reference TRBV12-5 and TRBJ1-1 gives the whole variable domain DARVTQTPRHKVTEMGQEVTMRCQPILGHNTVFWYRQTMMQGLELLAYFRNRAPLDDSGMPKDRFSAEMPDATLATLKIQPSEPRDSAVYFCASGLVVNRQTVGEGTEAFFGQGTRLTVV.

The genes are TRBV6-5 and TRBJ2-2; D possibly corresponds to TRBD1 (5 bases). The CDR3 has 14 amino acids. The germline V gene encodes CDR1 MNHEY and CDR2 SVGAGI. V shed 7 bases and J shed 4 bases, with 13 bases lying between them. In nucleotides, the CDR3 is TGTGCCAGCACCGAAATAGGGGCCACCGGGGAGCTGTTTTTT. Translating gives CASTEIGATGELFF.

The chain carries TRBV2 and TRBJ1-4; 7 nucleotides agree with TRBD1. Trimming took 7 bases from V and 11 from J; bases not matched to a gene: 19. This CDR3 is 16 amino acids long. The germline V gene has CDR1 SNHLY and CDR2 FYNNEI. In nucleotides, the CDR3 is TGTGCCAGCACCCCTCCGACCAGACAGGGATCAGGCAAACTGTTTTTT. Translated, it gives CASTPPTRQGSGKLFF.